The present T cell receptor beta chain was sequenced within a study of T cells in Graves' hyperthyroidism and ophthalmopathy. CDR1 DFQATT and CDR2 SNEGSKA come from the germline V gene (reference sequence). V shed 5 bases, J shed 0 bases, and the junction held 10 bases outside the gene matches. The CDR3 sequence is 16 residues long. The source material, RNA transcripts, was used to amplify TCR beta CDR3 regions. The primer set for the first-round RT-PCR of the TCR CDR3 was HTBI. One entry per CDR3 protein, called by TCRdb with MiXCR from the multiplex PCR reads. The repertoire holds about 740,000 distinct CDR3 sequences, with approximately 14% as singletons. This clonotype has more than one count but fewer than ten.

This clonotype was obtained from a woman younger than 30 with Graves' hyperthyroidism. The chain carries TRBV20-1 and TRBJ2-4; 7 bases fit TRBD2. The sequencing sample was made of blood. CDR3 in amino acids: CSARGEGVLAKNIQYF. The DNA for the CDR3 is TGCAGTGCTCGAGGGGAGGGAGTTTTAGCCAAAAACATTCAGTACTTC.